This T cell receptor beta chain was captured by sequencing in a study of T cells in Graves' hyperthyroidism and ophthalmopathy. General study results and limits: Using 13 V-J features, a model discriminated ophthalmopathy from stable hyperthyroidism.

Amplified regions were TCR beta CDR3 sequences from RNA transcripts. When the TCR CDR3 underwent first-round RT-PCR, the HTBI primer set was used. TCRdb independently ran MiXCR on the multiplex PCR reads; one entry per CDR3 protein. The sample yields 640,000 or so distinct CDR3 sequences, about 15% seen once. For the diagnoses, clinical symptoms, serum thyroxine and TRAb, thyroid ultrasound and orbital computed tomography were used. PBMCs came from roughly 10 ml fresh peripheral blood. This clonotype was observed many times. Its matching antigen is unknown. Germline CDR1 is MNHEY and CDR2 is SMNVEV (reference sequence). The CDR3 consists of 15 residues. V lost 6 bases, J lost 3 bases, and 4 bases stayed unmatched.

Input material: blood. The chain has TRBV27 and TRBJ2-7, with TRBD2 matching over 14 bases. The clonotype was recovered from a woman aged 40 to 50 with Graves' ophthalmopathy. This chain's CDR3 is CASSRGLAGDYEQYF. CDR3 nucleotide sequence: TGTGCCAGCAGCCGGGGACTAGCGGGAGACTACGAGCAGTACTTC.